The 9 T cell receptor beta chains below come from one sample, sequenced in a study of immune evolution from preneoplasia to lung adenocarcinoma. Data came from immunoSEQ multiplex PCR; TCRdb stores just in-frame clones and leaves some out. The profile shows about 4,000 clones, about 89% of them singletons. The sample taken for sequencing was FFPE minimally invasive lung adenocarcinoma tissue. The receptors here all came from a donor aged 70 or over with lung adenocarcinoma.

This chain joins TRBV4-2 and TRBJ2-2, with 10 positions matching TRBD2. The V gene's germline CDR1 is LGHNA and CDR2 YNFKEQ. Trimming took 2 bases from V and 3 from J; bases not matched to a gene: 0. The CDR3 loop spans 15 amino acids. The DNA of the CDR3 is TGTGCCAGCAGCCAACTAGCGGGAGACACCGGGGAGCTGTTTTTT. Its translation: CASSQLAGDTGELFF.

This chain connects TRBV28 to TRBJ2-5; the D gene could be TRBD1 or TRBD2 (6 bases each). This CDR3 spans 16 amino acids. The germline CDR1 and CDR2 sequences are MDHEN and SYDVKM. V was pared by 8 bases and J by 1 base, with 20 bases between. The CDR3 loop is CASGPGAGKPQETQYF. The CDR3 DNA is TGTGCCAGCGGCCCGGGGGCAGGGAAACCCCAAGAGACCCAGTACTTC.

The chain recombines TRBV5-1 with TRBJ2-3; possibly TRBD1 for D (6 bases). The CDR3 runs 14 residues. Deletions cut 3 bases from V and 1 base from J, with 9 bases between. CDR1 SGHRS and CDR2 YFSETQ come from the germline V gene. The CDR3 protein is CASSSRQGTDTQYF. CDR3 in DNA: TGCGCCAGCAGCTCCCGACAGGGCACAGATACGCAGTATTTT.

The V call is TRBV7-2, the J call TRBJ2-3; D is tentatively TRBD1 or TRBD2 (7 bases each). This CDR3 is 16 amino acids long. CDR1 and CDR2 (germline): SGHTA, FQGNSA. Trimming pared 1 base from V and 2 bases from J, leaving 13 bases between. The CDR3 DNA reads as TGTGCCAGCAGCTTAGTCGCAGGGGGGGCCACAGATACGCAGTATTTT. Its translation: CASSLVAGGATDTQYF.

The chain links TRBV29-1 to TRBJ2-3; 7 nucleotides line up with TRBD1. The CDR3 is 14 residues long. Per germline, CDR1 SQVTM and CDR2 ANQGSEA. The trim removed 7 bases at V and 1 base at J, leaving 8 bases unmatched. This CDR3 is CSGRDRRGTDTQYF. The CDR3 DNA is TGCAGCGGCCGGGACAGAAGGGGCACAGATACGCAGTATTTT.

The chain uses TRBV10-3 and TRBJ2-1; unclear D gene. Germline V gene sequence: CDR1 ENHRY, CDR2 SYGVKD. The CDR3 has 15 amino acids. V was cut by 3 bases and J by 9 bases, with 18 bases left in between. CDR3 loop: CAISDTLRQHGEQFF. CDR3 in DNA: TGTGCCATCAGTGATACACTGAGACAACATGGTGAGCAGTTCTTC.

The chain carries TRBV20-1 and TRBJ2-7; no clear D. V was clipped by 7 bases and J by 3 bases, with 10 bases between them. CDR1 and CDR2 (germline): DFQATT, SNEGSKA (reference sequence). CDR3 length equals 11 residues. The CDR3 sequence: CSGLNDYEQYF. The CDR3 bases are TGCAGTGGGCTTAACGACTACGAGCAGTACTTC.

The V and J genes are TRBV9 and TRBJ2-5; D is ambiguous. V lost 3 bases to trimming and J lost 4 bases, with 19 bases between them. Per germline, CDR1 SGDLS and CDR2 YYNGEE. This CDR3 region has 16 residues. The CDR3 nucleotides read TGTGCCAGCAGCGCAAAGGACGGGTCGTTAGGAGAGACCCAGTACTTC. Protein sequence: CASSAKDGSLGETQYF.

V is TRBV28 and J is TRBJ1-2, with no clear D. With 6 bases removed from V and 4 bases from J, the gap between germline ends came to 12 bases. This CDR3 is 13 amino acids long. From germline, CDR1 is MDHEN and CDR2 SYDVKM. The CDR3: CASSFTIGYGYTF. CDR3 in DNA: TGTGCCAGCAGCTTTACCATAGGCTATGGCTACACCTTC.